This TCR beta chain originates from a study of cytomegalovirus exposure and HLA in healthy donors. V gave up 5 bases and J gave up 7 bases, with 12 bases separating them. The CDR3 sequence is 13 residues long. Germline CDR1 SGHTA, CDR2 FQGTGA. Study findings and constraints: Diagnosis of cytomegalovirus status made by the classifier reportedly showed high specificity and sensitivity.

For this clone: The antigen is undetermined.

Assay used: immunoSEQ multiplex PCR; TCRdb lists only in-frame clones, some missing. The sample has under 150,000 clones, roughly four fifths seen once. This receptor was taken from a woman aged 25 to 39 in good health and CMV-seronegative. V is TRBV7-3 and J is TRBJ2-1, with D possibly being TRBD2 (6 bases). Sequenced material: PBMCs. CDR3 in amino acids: CASSQTRENEQFF. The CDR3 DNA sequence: TGTGCCAGCAGCCAGACTCGGGAGAATGAGCAGTTCTTC.